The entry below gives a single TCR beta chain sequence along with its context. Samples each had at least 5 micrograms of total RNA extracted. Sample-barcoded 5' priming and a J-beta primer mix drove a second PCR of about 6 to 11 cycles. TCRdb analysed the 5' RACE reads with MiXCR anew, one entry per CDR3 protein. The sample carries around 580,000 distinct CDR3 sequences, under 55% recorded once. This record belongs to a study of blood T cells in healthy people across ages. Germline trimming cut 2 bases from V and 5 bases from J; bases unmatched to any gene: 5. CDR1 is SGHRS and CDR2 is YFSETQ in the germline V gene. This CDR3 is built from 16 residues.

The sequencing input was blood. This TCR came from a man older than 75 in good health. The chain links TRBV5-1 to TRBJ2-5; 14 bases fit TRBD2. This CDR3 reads CASSFQGLAGAETQYF. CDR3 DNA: TGCGCCAGCAGCTTCCAGGGACTAGCGGGAGCTGAGACCCAGTACTTC.